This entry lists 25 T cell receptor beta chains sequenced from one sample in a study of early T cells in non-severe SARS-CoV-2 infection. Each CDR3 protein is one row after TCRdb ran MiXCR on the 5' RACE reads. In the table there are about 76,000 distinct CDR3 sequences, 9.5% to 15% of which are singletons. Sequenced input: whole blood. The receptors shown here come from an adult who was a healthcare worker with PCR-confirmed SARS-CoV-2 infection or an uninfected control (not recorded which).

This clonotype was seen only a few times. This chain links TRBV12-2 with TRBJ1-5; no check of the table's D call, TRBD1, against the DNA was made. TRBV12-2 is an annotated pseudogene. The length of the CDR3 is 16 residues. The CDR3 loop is CASRHGITHSNQPQHF. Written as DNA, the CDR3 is TGTGCAAGTCGCCACGGGATTACTCATAGCAATCAGCCCCAGCATTTT.

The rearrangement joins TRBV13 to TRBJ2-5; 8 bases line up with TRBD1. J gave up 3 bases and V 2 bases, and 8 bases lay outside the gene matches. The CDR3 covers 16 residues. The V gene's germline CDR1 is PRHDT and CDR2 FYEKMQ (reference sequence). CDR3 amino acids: CASSLFTQGGEETQYF. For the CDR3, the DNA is TGTGCCAGCAGCTTATTCACACAGGGGGGTGAAGAGACCCAGTACTTC.

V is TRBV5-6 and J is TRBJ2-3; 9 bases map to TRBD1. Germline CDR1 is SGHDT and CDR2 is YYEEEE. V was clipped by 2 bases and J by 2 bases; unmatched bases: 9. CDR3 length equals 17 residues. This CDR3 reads CASSFLGTGLATDTQYF. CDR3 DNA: TGTGCCAGCAGCTTTTTGGGGACAGGGTTAGCCACAGATACGCAGTATTTT.

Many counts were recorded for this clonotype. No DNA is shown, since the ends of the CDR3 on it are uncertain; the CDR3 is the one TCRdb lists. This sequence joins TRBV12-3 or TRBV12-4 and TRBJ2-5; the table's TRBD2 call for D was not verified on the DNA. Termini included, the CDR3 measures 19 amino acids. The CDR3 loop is CASSSSGLAGMGGGETQYF.

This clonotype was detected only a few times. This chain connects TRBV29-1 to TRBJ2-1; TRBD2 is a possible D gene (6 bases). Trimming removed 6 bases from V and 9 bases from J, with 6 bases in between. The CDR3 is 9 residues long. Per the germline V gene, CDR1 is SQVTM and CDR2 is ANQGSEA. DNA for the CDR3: TGCAGCGTCGGGGGTGAGCAGTTCTTC. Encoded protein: CSVGGEQFF.

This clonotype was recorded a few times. CDR3 region: CASSVALAGGTDTQYF. CDR3 coding DNA: TGTGCCAGCAGCGTAGCACTAGCGGGGGGCACAGATACGCAGTATTTT. The genes are TRBV9 and TRBJ2-3; 11 bases line up with TRBD2. Germline V lookup: CDR1 SGDLS, CDR2 YYNGEE. V shed 0 bases and J 1 base; nucleotides not matched to a gene: 1. The CDR3 is 16 amino acids. The variable domain in full, with the rest retrieved from reference TRBV9 and TRBJ2-3, is DSGVTQTPKHLITATGQRVTLRCSPRSGDLSVYWYQQSLDQGLQFLIQYYNGEERAKGNILERFSAQQFPDLHSELNLSSLELGDSALYFCASSVALAGGTDTQYFGPGTRLTVL.

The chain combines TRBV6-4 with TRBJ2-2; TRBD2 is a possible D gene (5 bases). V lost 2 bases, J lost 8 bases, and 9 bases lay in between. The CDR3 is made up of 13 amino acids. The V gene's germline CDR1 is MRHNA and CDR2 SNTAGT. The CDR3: CASSDRLAGELFF. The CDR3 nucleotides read TGTGCCAGCAGTGACAGGCTAGCTGGGGAGCTGTTTTTT.

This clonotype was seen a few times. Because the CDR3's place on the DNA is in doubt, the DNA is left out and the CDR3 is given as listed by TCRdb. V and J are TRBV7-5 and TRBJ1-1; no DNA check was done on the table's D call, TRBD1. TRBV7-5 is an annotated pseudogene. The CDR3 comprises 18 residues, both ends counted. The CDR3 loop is CISVSEAHWMRGKSEAFF.

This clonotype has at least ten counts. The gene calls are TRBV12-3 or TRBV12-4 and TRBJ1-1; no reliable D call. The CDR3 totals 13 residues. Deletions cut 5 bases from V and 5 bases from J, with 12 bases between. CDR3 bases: TGTGCCAGCAGTCTATCGATGGAAACTGAAGCTTTCTTT. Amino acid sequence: CASSLSMETEAFF.

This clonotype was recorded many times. CDR3 region: CSARDPAVLEQYF. The CDR3 coding sequence is TGCAGTGCTAGAGACCCAGCGGTCCTCGAGCAGTACTTC. The chain is built from TRBV20-1 and TRBJ2-7, with D possibly TRBD2 on 5 matching bases. Between the trimmed V and J ends, which lost 0 bases and 6 bases, there was a span of 12 bases. This CDR3 is 13 amino acids long. Germline V gene sequence: CDR1 DFQATT, CDR2 SNEGSKA (reference sequence).

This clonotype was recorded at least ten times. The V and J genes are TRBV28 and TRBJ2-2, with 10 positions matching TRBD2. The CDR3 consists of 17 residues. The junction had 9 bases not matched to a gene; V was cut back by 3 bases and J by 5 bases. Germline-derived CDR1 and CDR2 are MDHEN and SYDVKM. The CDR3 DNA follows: TGTGCCAGCAGTTTTGGCCCTAGCGGGAGCTGGACCGGGGAGCTGTTTTTT. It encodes CASSFGPSGSWTGELFF.

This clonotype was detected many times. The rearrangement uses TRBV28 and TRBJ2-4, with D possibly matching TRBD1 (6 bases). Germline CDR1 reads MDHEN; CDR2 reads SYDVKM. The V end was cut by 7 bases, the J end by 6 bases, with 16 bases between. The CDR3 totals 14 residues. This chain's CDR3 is CASTAQTGRNIQYF. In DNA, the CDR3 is TGTGCCAGCACGGCTCAGACAGGAAGAAACATTCAGTACTTC.

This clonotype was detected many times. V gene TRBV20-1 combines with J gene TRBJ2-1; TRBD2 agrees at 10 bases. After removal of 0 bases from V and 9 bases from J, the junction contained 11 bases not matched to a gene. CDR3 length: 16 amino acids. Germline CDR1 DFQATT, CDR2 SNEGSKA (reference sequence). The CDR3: CSARDNLAGDQAEQFF. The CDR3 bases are TGCAGTGCTAGAGATAATCTAGCGGGAGATCAGGCTGAGCAGTTCTTC.

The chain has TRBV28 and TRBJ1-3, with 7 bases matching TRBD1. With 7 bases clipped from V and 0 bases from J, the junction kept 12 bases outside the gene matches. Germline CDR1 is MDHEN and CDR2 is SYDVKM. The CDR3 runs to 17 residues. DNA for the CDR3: TGTGCCAGCAATTGGGACAGAGGATACTTCTCTGGAAACACCATATATTTT. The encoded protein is CASNWDRGYFSGNTIYF.

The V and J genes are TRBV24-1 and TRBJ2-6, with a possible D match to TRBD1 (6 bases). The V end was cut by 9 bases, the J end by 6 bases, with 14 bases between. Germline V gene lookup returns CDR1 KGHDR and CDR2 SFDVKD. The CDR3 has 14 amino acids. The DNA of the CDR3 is TGTGCCACCCAGGACAGTTCGAAGGCCAACGTCCTGACTTTC. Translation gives CATQDSSKANVLTF.

The CDR3 coding sequence is TGTGCCACCAGTGATGTAACTAGGCCCAATGAGCAGTTCTTC. Protein sequence: CATSDVTRPNEQFF. The chain uses TRBV24-1 and TRBJ2-1; TRBD2 is a possible D gene (5 bases). CDR1 and CDR2 from the germline V gene are KGHDR and SFDVKD. V lost 3 bases and J 6 bases, leaving 11 bases between the germline ends. The CDR3 consists of 14 residues.

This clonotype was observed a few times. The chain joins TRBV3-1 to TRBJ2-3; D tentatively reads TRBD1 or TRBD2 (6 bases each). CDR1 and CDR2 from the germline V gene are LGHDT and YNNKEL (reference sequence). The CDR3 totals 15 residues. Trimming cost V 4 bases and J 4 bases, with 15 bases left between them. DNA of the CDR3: TGTGCCAGCAGCCTGCCGGGGGCGGGCGCAGATACGCAGTATTTT. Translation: CASSLPGAGADTQYF.

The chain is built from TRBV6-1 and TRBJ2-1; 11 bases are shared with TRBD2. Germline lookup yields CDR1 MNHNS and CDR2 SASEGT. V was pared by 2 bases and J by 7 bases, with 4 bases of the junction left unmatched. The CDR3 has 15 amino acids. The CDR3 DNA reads TGTGCCAGCAGTGAAAGACTAGCGGGGTGGAATGAGCAGTTCTTC. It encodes CASSERLAGWNEQFF.

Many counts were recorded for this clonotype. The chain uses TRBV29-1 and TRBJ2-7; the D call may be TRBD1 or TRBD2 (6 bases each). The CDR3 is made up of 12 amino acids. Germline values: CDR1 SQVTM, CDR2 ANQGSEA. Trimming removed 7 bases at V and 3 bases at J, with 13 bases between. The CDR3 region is CSAMRGHYEQYF. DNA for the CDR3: TGCAGCGCGATGCGGGGACACTACGAGCAGTACTTC.

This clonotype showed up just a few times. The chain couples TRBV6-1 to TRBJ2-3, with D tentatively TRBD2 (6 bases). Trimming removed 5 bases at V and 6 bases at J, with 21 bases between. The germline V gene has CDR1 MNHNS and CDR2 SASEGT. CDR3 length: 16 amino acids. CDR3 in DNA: TGTGCCAGCAGTCAAAGGGGTCTATCGAGCGGGGATACGCAGTATTTT. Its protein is CASSQRGLSSGDTQYF.

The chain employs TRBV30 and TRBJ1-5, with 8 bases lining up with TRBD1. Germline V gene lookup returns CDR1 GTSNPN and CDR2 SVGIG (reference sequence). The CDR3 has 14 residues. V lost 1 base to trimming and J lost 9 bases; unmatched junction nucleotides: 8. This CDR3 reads CAWSARQGSGPQHF. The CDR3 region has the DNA TGTGCCTGGAGTGCTCGACAGGGGAGTGGGCCCCAGCATTTT.

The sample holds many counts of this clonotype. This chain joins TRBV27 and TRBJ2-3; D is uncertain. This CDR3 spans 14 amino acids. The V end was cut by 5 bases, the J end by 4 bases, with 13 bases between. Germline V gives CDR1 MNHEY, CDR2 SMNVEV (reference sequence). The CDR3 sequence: CASSVAGEADTQYF. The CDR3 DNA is TGTGCCAGCAGTGTAGCAGGAGAGGCAGATACGCAGTATTTT.

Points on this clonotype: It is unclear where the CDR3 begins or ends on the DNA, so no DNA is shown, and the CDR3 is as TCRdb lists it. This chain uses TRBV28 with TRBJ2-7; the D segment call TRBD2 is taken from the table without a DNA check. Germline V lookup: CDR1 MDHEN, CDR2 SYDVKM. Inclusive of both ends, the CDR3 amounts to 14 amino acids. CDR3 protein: CASSSSGLLYEQYF.

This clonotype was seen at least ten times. The CDR3 coding sequence is TGTGCCAGCAGCTTCAGGGGGCGTATCCTCACAGATACGCAGTATTTT. Amino acids: CASSFRGRILTDTQYF. V and J are TRBV11-2 and TRBJ2-3, with 8 bases aligning to TRBD1. J gave up 2 bases and V 3 bases, and 7 bases lay outside the gene matches. In germline, CDR1 is SGHAT, CDR2 FQNNGV. The CDR3 extends over 16 amino acids.

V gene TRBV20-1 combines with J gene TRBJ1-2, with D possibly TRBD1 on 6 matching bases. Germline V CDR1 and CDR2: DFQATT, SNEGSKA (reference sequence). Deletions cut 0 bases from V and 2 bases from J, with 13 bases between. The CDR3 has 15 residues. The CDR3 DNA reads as TGCAGTGCTAGAGATCAAGGGGGTTTAAACTATGGCTACACCTTC. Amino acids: CSARDQGGLNYGYTF.